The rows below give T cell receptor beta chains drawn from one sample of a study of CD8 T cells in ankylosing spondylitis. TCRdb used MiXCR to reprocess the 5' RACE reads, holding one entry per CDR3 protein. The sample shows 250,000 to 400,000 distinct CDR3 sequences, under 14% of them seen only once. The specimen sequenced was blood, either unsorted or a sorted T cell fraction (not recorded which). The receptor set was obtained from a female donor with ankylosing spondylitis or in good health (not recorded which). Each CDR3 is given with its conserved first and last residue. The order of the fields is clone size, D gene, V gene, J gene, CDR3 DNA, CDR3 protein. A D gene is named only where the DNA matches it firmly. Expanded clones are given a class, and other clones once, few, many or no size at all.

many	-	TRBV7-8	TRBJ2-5	TGTGCCAGCAGCTTATTGCATGAGACCCAGTACTTC	CASSLLHETQYF
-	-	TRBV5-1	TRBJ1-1	TGCGCCAGCAGCCAAACAGTAGTGAACACTGAAGCTTTCTTT	CASSQTVVNTEAFF
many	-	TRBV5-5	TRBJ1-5	TGTGCCAGCACCCCTTCAGTGACAAGCAATCAGCCCCAGCATTTT	CASTPSVTSNQPQHF
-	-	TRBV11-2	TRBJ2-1	TGTGCCAGCAGCTTAGATTCTCTCCGGGAGCAGTTCTTC	CASSLDSLREQFF
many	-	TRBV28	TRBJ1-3	TGTGCCAGCAGCTCCCCCGGGACACTTGGAAACACCATATATTTT	CASSSPGTLGNTIYF
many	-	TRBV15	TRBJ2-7	TGTGCCACCAGCAGACAGGGCCCATCCTACGAGCAGTACTTC	CATSRQGPSYEQYF
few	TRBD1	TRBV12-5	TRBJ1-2	TGTGCTAGTGGTTTGGACGATATGCGACAGGGAACCCATGGCTACACCTTC	CASGLDDMRQGTHGYTF
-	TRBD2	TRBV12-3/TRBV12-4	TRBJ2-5	TGTGCCAGCAGGAACGGACTAGCGGGAGCCACAGAGACCCAGTACTTC	CASRNGLAGATETQYF
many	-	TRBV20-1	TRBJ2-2	TGCAGTGCTTCCGGGACGGCCACCGGGGAGCTGTTTTTT	CSASGTATGELFF
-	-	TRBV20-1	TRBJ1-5	TGCAGTGCTAGCGTCCCCGGATCGAGCAATCAGCCCCAGCATTTT	CSASVPGSSNQPQHF
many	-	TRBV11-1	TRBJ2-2	TGTGCCAGCAGCGGATGGACAATGTCGAACACCGGGGAGCTGTTTTTT	CASSGWTMSNTGELFF
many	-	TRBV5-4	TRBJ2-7	TGTGCCAGCAGCTTGGGACTCAAGTCGGGCGAGCAGTACTTC	CASSLGLKSGEQYF
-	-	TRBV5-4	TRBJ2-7	TGTGCCAGCAGTACCGGAGGGGGCATATACGAGCAGTACTTC	CASSTGGGIYEQYF
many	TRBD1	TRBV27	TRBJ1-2	TGTGCCAGCAGTTCAGGGGGCGCACCAAACTATGGCTACACCTTC	CASSSGGAPNYGYTF
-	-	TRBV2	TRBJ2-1	TGTGCCAGCAGTGAATGGGGGGATGAGCAGTTCTTC	CASSEWGDEQFF
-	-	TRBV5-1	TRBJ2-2	TGCGCCAGCCGGACGGAGGGGGCGAGCACCGGGGAGCTGTTTTTT	CASRTEGASTGELFF
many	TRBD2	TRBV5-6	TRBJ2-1	TGTGCCAGCAGCTTTACCGGGAGGAACTACAATGAGCAGTTCTTC	CASSFTGRNYNEQFF
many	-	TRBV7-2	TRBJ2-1	TGTGCCAGCAGACGGCCTTTAGTGGAGGGTGAGCAGTTCTTC	CASRRPLVEGEQFF
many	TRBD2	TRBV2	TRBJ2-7	TGTGCCAGCAGTGTAGCCCTACTAGCGAGATACGAGCAGTACTTC	CASSVALLARYEQYF
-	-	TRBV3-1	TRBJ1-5	TGTGCCAGCAGCCAAAACGCCCGTAGCAATCAGCCCCAGCATTTT	CASSQNARSNQPQHF
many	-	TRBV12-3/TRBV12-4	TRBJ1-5	TGTGCCAGCAGTACAGGGAATAGCAATCAGCCCCAGCATTTT	CASSTGNSNQPQHF
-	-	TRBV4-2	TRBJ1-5	TGTGCCAGCAGCCCACAGGTCAATCAGCCCCAGCATTTT	CASSPQVNQPQHF
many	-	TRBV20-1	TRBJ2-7	TGCAGTGCTAGGGCCGTTGAGTCTGCCTACGAGCAGTACTTC	CSARAVESAYEQYF
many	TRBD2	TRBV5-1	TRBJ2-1	TGCGCCAGCAGCTTAAAAAGCGGGGGAAGCTCCTACAATGAGCAGTTCTTC	CASSLKSGGSSYNEQFF
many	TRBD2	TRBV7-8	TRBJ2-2	TGTGCCAGCAGCCTCCCGACTAGCGGGAATACTAACGGGGAGCTGTTTTTT	CASSLPTSGNTNGELFF
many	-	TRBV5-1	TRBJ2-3	TGCGCCAGCAGCGCCACCAGGGGAAGCACAGATACGCAGTATTTT	CASSATRGSTDTQYF
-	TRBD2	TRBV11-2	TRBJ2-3	TGTGCCAGCAGCTCGCGAATAAGCACTAGCGGGAGAGGGCGTACGCAGTATTTT	CASSSRISTSGRGRTQYF
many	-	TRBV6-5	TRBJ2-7	TGTGCCAGCAGTTACGGATTAGCGCAGGGCGAGCAGTACTTC	CASSYGLAQGEQYF
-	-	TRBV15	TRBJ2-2	TGTGCCACCTCGGTCCTCGCGGGCGGGGAGCTGTTTTTT	CATSVLAGGELFF